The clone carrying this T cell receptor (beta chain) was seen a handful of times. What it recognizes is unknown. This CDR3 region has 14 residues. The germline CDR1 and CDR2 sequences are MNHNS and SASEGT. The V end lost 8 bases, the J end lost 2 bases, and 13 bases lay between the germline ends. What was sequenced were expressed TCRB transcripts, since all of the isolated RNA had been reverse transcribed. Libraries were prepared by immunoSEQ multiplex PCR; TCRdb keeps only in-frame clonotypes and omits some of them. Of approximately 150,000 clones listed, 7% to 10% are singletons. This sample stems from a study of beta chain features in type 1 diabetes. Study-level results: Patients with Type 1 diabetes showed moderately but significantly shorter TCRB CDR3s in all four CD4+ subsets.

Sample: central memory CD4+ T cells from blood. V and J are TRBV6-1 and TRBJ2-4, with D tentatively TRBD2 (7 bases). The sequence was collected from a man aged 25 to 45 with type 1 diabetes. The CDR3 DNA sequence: TGTGCCAGCCAGCGGGACATTACCAAAAACATTCAGTACTTC. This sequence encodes CASQRDITKNIQYF.